This T cell receptor (beta chain) was retrieved from a study of cytomegalovirus exposure and HLA in healthy donors. The study's findings and limits: A later analysis revealed that TCR association rates differed between HLA loci, peaking at DRB1 and bottoming out at HLA-C. Later analysis identified several of the most significant clusters that appeared linked to common viral pathogens. A missense DCLRE1C variant was associated with V- and J-gene trimming of TCR beta chains in a later analysis, and an independent cohort replicated the association.

Only a few counts were recorded for this clone. Its target is not known. V shed 6 bases, J shed 4 bases, and the junction held 3 bases outside the gene matches. Germline lookup yields CDR1 SQVTM and CDR2 ANQGSEA. This CDR3 is built from 13 residues. Primers included in the PCR were 60 Vbeta and 13 Jbeta primers. Data came from immunoSEQ multiplex PCR; TCRdb stores just in-frame clones and leaves some out. This table holds approximately 110,000 clones, about 13% found once. This clonotype was sampled from a man in his forties or fifties in good health and CMV-seropositive. What was sequenced was PBMCs. This chain uses TRBV29-1 with TRBJ2-6, with 7 bases matching TRBD1. CDR3 coding DNA: TGCAGCGTCCAGGGACAGGGGGCCAACGTCCTGACTTTC. It translates to CSVQGQGANVLTF.